The 29 T cell receptor beta chains reported below all come from one sample, sequenced in a study of shared clonotypes between healthy human individuals. Selected positively for CCR7 and CD45RO-negative, naive CD8 cells excluded terminally differentiated effector memory CD45RA+ cells. The repertoire was sequenced with immunoSEQ multiplex PCR; TCRdb's copy has only in-frame clones and lacks some. The data show some 800,000 clones, roughly 92% seen once. The sequencing input was naive CD8+ T cells sorted from blood. All receptors come from a man aged 30 to 39 in good health.

CDR3 residues: CASTMSETTYNEQFF. CDR3 coding DNA: TGTGCCAGCACCATGAGCGAGACCACCTACAATGAGCAGTTCTTC. V is TRBV7-9 and J is TRBJ2-1; D is unclear. Germline CDR1 SEHNR, CDR2 FQNEAQ (reference sequence). CDR3 size: 15 residues. V was pared by 7 bases and J by 2 bases, with 15 bases between.

V and J are TRBV7-9 and TRBJ2-3; no definite D call. The CDR3 has 17 residues. The germline V and J ends were trimmed by 0 bases and 0 bases, with 13 bases remaining between them. From germline, CDR1 is SEHNR and CDR2 FQNEAQ (reference sequence). CDR3 nucleotide sequence: TGTGCCAGCAGCTTAGCGCCTTCCGGTTGGAGCACAGATACGCAGTATTTT. As protein: CASSLAPSGWSTDTQYF.

CDR3 in amino acids: CASGTGLAGGGEQFF. Here the CDR3 DNA reads TGTGCCAGTGGCACCGGACTAGCGGGAGGGGGCGAGCAGTTCTTC. The rearrangement uses TRBV19 and TRBJ2-1; 15 bases are shared with TRBD2. This CDR3 comprises 15 residues. V dropped 8 bases and J dropped 10; count of bases not matched to a gene: 9. Per germline, CDR1 LNHDA and CDR2 SQIVND (reference sequence).

J is TRBJ2-7 and V is TRBV19; TRBD2 is a possible D gene (6 bases). V was trimmed by 4 bases and J by 7 bases, leaving 26 bases between them. This CDR3 has 17 residues. CDR1 LNHDA and CDR2 SQIVND come from the germline V gene (reference sequence). The CDR3 reads CASSTFPAGRGSREQYF. Here the CDR3 DNA reads TGTGCCAGTAGTACCTTTCCGGCGGGACGCGGGTCTCGAGAGCAGTACTTC.

The V gene is TRBV27, the J gene TRBJ2-2; D gene ambiguous. CDR1 is MNHEY, CDR2 SMNVEV, per germline (reference sequence). The CDR3 loop spans 14 amino acids. Trimming removed 4 bases at V and 1 base at J, with 7 bases between. CDR3 nucleotide sequence: TGTGCCAGCAGTTGGGTAGAGAACACCGGGGAGCTGTTTTTT. This sequence encodes CASSWVENTGELFF.

The chain recombines TRBV27 with TRBJ1-1; possibly TRBD1 for D (6 bases). This CDR3 is built from 14 residues. From germline, CDR1 is MNHEY and CDR2 SMNVEV (reference sequence). V was pared by 8 bases and J by 3 bases, with 16 bases between. The CDR3 loop is CASGRTGWDTEAFF. CDR3 bases: TGTGCCAGCGGTAGAACAGGGTGGGACACTGAAGCTTTCTTT.

This clone was found once. The V and J genes are TRBV13 and TRBJ2-1; D gene uncertain. V lost 2 bases and J lost 10, with 12 bases in between. Germline V CDR1 and CDR2: PRHDT, FYEKMQ (reference sequence). The CDR3 is 13 residues long. The CDR3 protein is CASSLYLGIEQFF. CDR3 nucleotide sequence: TGTGCCAGCAGCTTATATCTGGGGATCGAGCAGTTCTTC.

The chain is built from TRBV2 and TRBJ2-3; 9 bases match TRBD2. CDR3 length: 16 amino acids. The germline gives CDR1 SNHLY, CDR2 FYNNEI. CDR3 residues: CASQGLAGIGADTQYF. The CDR3 coding sequence is TGTGCTTCCCAAGGGCTAGCGGGAATAGGAGCAGATACGCAGTATTTT.

The chain has TRBV30 and TRBJ1-2, with 9 bases identical to TRBD1. Unmatched junction bases numbered 8, after V lost 3 bases and J lost 6 bases. Germline loops: CDR1 GTSNPN, CDR2 SVGIG (reference sequence). CDR3 length equals 14 residues. Here the CDR3 reads CAWSETGTGNGYTF. CDR3 DNA: TGTGCCTGGAGCGAGACCGGGACAGGGAATGGCTACACCTTC.

The CDR3 loop reads CASSLGSEQYF. The CDR3 DNA reads as TGTGCCAGCAGCTTGGGCTCTGAGCAGTACTTC. The genes are TRBV11-1 and TRBJ2-7, with D hard to call. Trimming cost V 3 bases and J 7 bases, with 7 bases left between them. This CDR3 is 11 amino acids long. Germline CDR1 reads SGHAT; CDR2 reads FQDESV (reference sequence). The variable domain in full, completed from reference TRBV11-1 and TRBJ2-7, reads EAEVAQSPRYKITEKSQAVAFWCDPISGHATLYWYRQILGQGPELLVQFQDESVVDDSQLPKDRFSAERLKGVDSTLKIQPAELGDSAMYLCASSLGSEQYFGPGTRLTVT.

The chain uses TRBV21-1 and TRBJ2-3; the table's D call of TRBD1 was not tested on the DNA. TRBV21-1 is described as a pseudogene. The CDR3 is 16 residues long. The CDR3 DNA reads TGTGCCAGCAACCACCGGGACACACAGTTCACAGATACGCAGTATTTT. This gives the protein CASNHRDTQFTDTQYF.

V is TRBV28 and J is TRBJ1-5; possible D gene TRBD1, 6 bases. Between the trimmed V and J ends, which lost 3 bases and 1 base, there was a span of 13 bases. There are 16 residues in the CDR3. The germline gives CDR1 MDHEN, CDR2 SYDVKM. The CDR3: CASSFHPDSSNQPQHF. Here the CDR3 DNA reads TGTGCCAGCAGTTTTCATCCGGACAGCAGCAATCAGCCCCAGCATTTT.

This rearrangement joins TRBV7-6 to TRBJ2-5, with unresolved D. The length of the CDR3 is 13 residues. Trimming took off 5 bases at V and 2 bases at J, with 9 bases between the two ends. Germline CDR1 and CDR2: SGHVS and FNYEAQ. The CDR3 is CASSPRLQETQYF. The CDR3 DNA is TGTGCCAGCAGCCCACGGCTTCAAGAGACCCAGTACTTC.

The chain recombines TRBV4-1 with TRBJ2-1; 10 nucleotides agree with TRBD2. From germline, CDR1 is MGHRA and CDR2 YSYEKL. The ends lost 4 bases at V and 7 bases at J; junction bases unmatched: 7. The CDR3 is made up of 15 amino acids. DNA of the CDR3: TGCGCCAGCAGCCTCCTAGCGGGAGCTCGAAATGAGCAGTTCTTC. Translated: CASSLLAGARNEQFF.

V is TRBV5-4 and J is TRBJ2-4; TRBD1 is a possible D gene (6 bases). Per the germline V gene, CDR1 is SGHNT and CDR2 is YYREEE (reference sequence). The CDR3 has 13 residues. Deletions cut 4 bases from V and 10 bases from J, with 15 bases between. DNA of the CDR3: TGTGCCAGCAGCAAGGGGGACGAGAGTATTCAGTACTTC. Translation gives CASSKGDESIQYF.

This clone was found once. The chain has TRBV9 and TRBJ2-2; D perhaps matches TRBD1 (5 bases). The germline V gene encodes CDR1 SGDLS and CDR2 YYNGEE. This CDR3 contains 16 residues. V dropped 0 bases and J dropped 6 bases, with 15 bases sitting between them. CDR3: CASSVEVTVGAGELFF. The DNA for the CDR3 is TGTGCCAGCAGCGTAGAAGTGACAGTCGGAGCCGGGGAGCTGTTTTTT.

The chain couples TRBV7-8 to TRBJ2-5; TRBD1 might be the D (6 bases). Germline CDR1 and CDR2: SGHVS and FQNEAQ. V lost 1 base, J lost 4 bases, and 16 bases lay in between. This CDR3 spans 16 amino acids. The DNA of the CDR3 is TGTGCCAGCAGCTTAGGTCATCCAGGGGAAGGAGAGACCCAGTACTTC. It codes for CASSLGHPGEGETQYF. Together with reference TRBV7-8 and TRBJ2-5, the CDR3 gives the full variable domain: GAGVSQSPRYKVAKRGQDVALRCDPISGHVSLFWYQQALGQGPEFLTYFQNEAQLDKSGLPSDRFFAERPEGSVSTLKIQRTQQEDSAVYLCASSLGHPGEGETQYFGPGTRLLVL.

The genes are TRBV9 and TRBJ1-5, with D tentatively TRBD1 (5 bases). Germline assignment: CDR1 SGDLS and CDR2 YYNGEE. Trimming shortened V by 0 bases and J by 0 bases, and 7 bases separated the two germline ends. The CDR3 runs to 15 residues. This CDR3 reads CASSVGDHSNQPQHF. CDR3 DNA sequence: TGTGCCAGCAGCGTAGGGGACCATAGCAATCAGCCCCAGCATTTT. Combining the CDR3 with reference TRBV9 and TRBJ1-5 gives the whole variable domain DSGVTQTPKHLITATGQRVTLRCSPRSGDLSVYWYQQSLDQGLQFLIQYYNGEERAKGNILERFSAQQFPDLHSELNLSSLELGDSALYFCASSVGDHSNQPQHFGDGTRLSIL.

The rearrangement joins TRBV27 to TRBJ2-2, with a weak D call TRBD1 (6 bases). The ends were cut back, 3 bases at V and 6 bases at J, with 14 bases in the middle. This CDR3 is 15 amino acids long. CDR1 is MNHEY, CDR2 SMNVEV, per germline (reference sequence). The CDR3 reads CASSFNRETAGELFF. For the CDR3, the DNA is TGTGCCAGCAGTTTCAACAGGGAGACGGCCGGGGAGCTGTTTTTT.

This clone was detected only once. The genes are TRBV15 and TRBJ2-4; D unclear. CDR1 is LNHNV, CDR2 YYDKDF, per germline (reference sequence). Trimming took 0 bases from V and 1 from J, leaving 7 bases between them. The length of the CDR3 is 15 residues. The CDR3 region is CATSREGSAKNIQYF. CDR3 coding DNA: TGTGCCACCAGCAGAGAAGGTTCGGCCAAAAACATTCAGTACTTC.

The rearrangement joins TRBV27 to TRBJ1-5, with D maybe TRBD1 (5 bases). Germline CDR1 MNHEY, CDR2 SMNVEV (reference sequence). V was clipped by 6 bases and J by 4 bases, with 13 bases between them. This CDR3 is built from 14 residues. CDR3 amino acids: CASRSGTQNQPQHF. In DNA, the CDR3 is TGTGCCAGCAGGTCCGGGACCCAAAATCAGCCCCAGCATTTT.

V usage is TRBV19 and J usage is TRBJ1-2, with D uncertain. The V gene lost 11 bases and the J gene lost 6 bases, with 13 bases spanning the gap. Germline-derived CDR1 and CDR2 are LNHDA and SQIVND (reference sequence). The CDR3 covers 11 residues. CDR3 nucleotide sequence: TGTGCCGCCGGGTTCGGCCATGGCTACACCTTC. Protein sequence: CAAGFGHGYTF.

This chain connects TRBV27 to TRBJ1-2, with D perhaps TRBD1 (6 bases). The CDR3 runs 13 residues. The V gene lost 6 bases and the J gene lost 8 bases, with 16 bases spanning the gap. Germline V gene sequence: CDR1 MNHEY, CDR2 SMNVEV (reference sequence). CDR3 protein: CASRETGTRGYTF. The CDR3 DNA is TGTGCCAGCAGAGAAACAGGGACGAGAGGCTACACCTTC.

The rearrangement uses TRBV27 and TRBJ2-7, with unresolved D. Germline loops: CDR1 MNHEY, CDR2 SMNVEV (reference sequence). The CDR3 runs to 14 residues. Trimming stripped 3 bases from V and 1 base from J, with 10 bases between. The CDR3 reads CASSLIGPSYEQYF. DNA for the CDR3: TGTGCCAGCAGTTTGATTGGCCCTTCCTACGAGCAGTACTTC.

The genes are TRBV11-2 and TRBJ2-7, with 7 bases matching TRBD1. The CDR3 loop spans 14 amino acids. Germline CDR1 is SGHAT and CDR2 is FQNNGV. The V and J ends lost 4 bases and 2 bases, in that order; junction bases with no gene match: 5. The CDR3 is CASSSQGPTYEQYF. The CDR3 DNA sequence: TGTGCCAGCAGCTCACAGGGGCCTACCTACGAGCAGTACTTC. The full variable domain, rest sourced from reference TRBV11-2 and TRBJ2-7, is EAGVAQSPRYKIIEKRQSVAFWCNPISGHATLYWYQQILGQGPKLLIQFQNNGVVDDSQLPKDRFSAERLKGVDSTLKIQPAKLEDSAVYLCASSSQGPTYEQYFGPGTRLTVT.

This clone has only one observation. The chain links TRBV5-6 to TRBJ2-7; 11 bases match TRBD2. V trimming: 2 bases; J trimming: 4 bases; junction bases outside the gene matches: 5. CDR1 and CDR2 from the germline V gene are SGHDT and YYEEEE. The CDR3 totals 15 residues. CDR3 sequence (DNA): TGTGCCAGCAGCTTATCCGGGACTAGCGGTTACGAGCAGTACTTC. It translates to CASSLSGTSGYEQYF. The full variable domain, with the rest looked up from reference TRBV5-6 and TRBJ2-7, is DAGVTQSPTHLIKTRGQQVTLRCSPKSGHDTVSWYQQALGQGPQFIFQYYEEEERQRGNFPDRFSGHQFPNYSSELNVNALLLGDSALYLCASSLSGTSGYEQYFGPGTRLTVT.

The rearrangement uses TRBV7-8 and TRBJ2-5; the D gene is possibly TRBD2 (6 bases). V was pared by 0 bases and J by 6 bases, with 17 bases between. The CDR3 spans 16 residues. In germline, CDR1 is SGHVS, CDR2 FQNEAQ. CDR3 sequence (DNA): TGTGCCAGCAGCTTAGCGCAACGGGAGAGCGTCCAGACCCAGTACTTC. This gives the protein CASSLAQRESVQTQYF.

This rearrangement joins TRBV29-1 to TRBJ2-7, with a tentative D call TRBD2 (5 bases). Trimming took off 4 bases at V and 5 bases at J, with 15 bases between the two ends. Germline assignment: CDR1 SQVTM and CDR2 ANQGSEA. CDR3 length: 13 residues. The DNA for the CDR3 is TGCAGCGTTGCACTTTCGGGAAACAACGAGCAGTACTTC. Protein: CSVALSGNNEQYF.

CDR3 bases: TGTGCCAGCAGGATGGGTAGGGGTCAGCCCCAGCATTTT. It yields the protein CASRMGRGQPQHF. This chain links TRBV6-1 with TRBJ1-5; D is perhaps TRBD1 (5 bases). Germline V CDR1 and CDR2: MNHNS, SASEGT. Trimming left V 6 bases short and J 6 bases short, with 12 bases between. CDR3 length: 13 amino acids.